This T cell receptor (beta chain) was observed in a study of blood T cells in healthy people across ages. Only one count was recorded for this clonotype. The authors ran a second PCR of 7 to 11 cycles using a sample-barcoded 5' primer and a J-beta primer mix. Using its own MiXCR run on the 5' RACE reads, TCRdb lists one record per CDR3 protein. The sample includes around 1.5 million distinct CDR3 sequences, 42% of them seen just once. Input material: blood. The TCR originated in a woman aged 18-30 years in good health.

The DNA for the CDR3 is TGTGCCAGCAGTTGGACCCCCGGAGGAACAGGCGGAAATGAGCAGTACTTC. It is translated as CASSWTPGGTGGNEQYF. The chain has TRBV6-5 and TRBJ2-7; D may correspond to TRBD1 or TRBD2 (5 bases each). The V end lost 4 bases, the J end lost 7 bases, and 26 bases lay between the germline ends. The germline V gene has CDR1 MNHEY and CDR2 SVGAGI. The CDR3 is 17 amino acids.